Reported below is one TCR beta chain. Its antigen is as yet unknown. Participants, patients aged 18 to 65, had newly diagnosed hyperthyroidism with a duration under 2 months. PBMCs were sourced from less than 12 ml fresh peripheral blood. This entry is derived from a study of T cells in Graves' hyperthyroidism and ophthalmopathy. Study outcomes and limitations: Within blood appeared most thyroid clonotypes that had expanded above 0.001.

Amplified TCR beta CDR3 regions derived from RNA transcripts. Carried out on the TCR CDR3, a first-round RT-PCR used the HTBI primer set. MiXCR, run by TCRdb on the multiplex PCR reads, gives a single entry per CDR3 protein. The repertoire holds around 300,000 distinct CDR3 sequences, with approximately 15% as singletons. The CDR3 extends over 19 amino acids. Unmatched junction bases numbered 21, after V lost 8 bases and J lost 3 bases. Sequenced material: blood. The clonotype originates from a woman in her twenties or thirties with Graves' hyperthyroidism. The V gene is TRBV12-3 or TRBV12-4, the J gene TRBJ2-2; 7 bases align to TRBD2. CDR3 region: CASQIYSDGREGYTGELFF. The CDR3 region has the DNA TGTGCCAGCCAAATATACTCGGACGGAAGGGAGGGTTACACCGGGGAGCTGTTTTTT.